Sequencing of this T cell receptor beta chain was carried out in a study of blood T cell repertoires in COVID-19. Whole-study context: Sources were T cells, B-cell-depleted T cells, or PBMCs; the material itself was cDNA or gDNA.

In the authors' methods: Reference gene primer amplification in the assay estimated nucleated cell counts. TCRdb keeps only in-frame clones here, not all; method: immunoSEQ multiplex PCR. That table is the source of V, J and clone size, and D and trimming were worked out from the DNA. The sample shows approximately 220,000 clones, roughly 82% of them seen only once. V was pared by 6 bases and J by 0 bases, with 12 bases between. Germline assignment: CDR1 MNHEY and CDR2 SVGEGT. This CDR3 is built from 15 residues. The chain employs TRBV6-2 or TRBV6-3 and TRBJ1-3, with a weak D call TRBD1 (5 bases). Material: peripheral blood. This TCR derives from a woman aged 70-85 years with acute or convalescent COVID-19. The CDR3: CASSNPQGSGNTIYF. The CDR3 nucleotides are TGTGCCAGCAGCAACCCGCAGGGCTCTGGAAACACCATATATTTT.